The present T cell receptor (beta chain) was sequenced within a study of T cell changes during pregnancy in multiple sclerosis. The V gene's germline CDR1 is MNHNS and CDR2 SASEGT. The CDR3 totals 16 residues. The ends were cut back, 2 bases at V and 0 bases at J, with 11 bases in the middle. Profiled with immunoSEQ multiplex PCR; TCRdb holds only in-frame clones, not every one. There are about 100,000 clones in the sample; just over 90% occur only once, and more than 0.95% lies in the top ten. The chain links TRBV6-1 to TRBJ2-4, with a tentative D call TRBD1 (6 bases). The sample in question was peripheral blood, obtained in the second trimester of pregnancy. This TCR derives from a female donor with multiple sclerosis, enrolled in a pregnancy study. In DNA form, the CDR3 reads TGTGCCAGCAGTGAACGGCAGGGGATAGCCAAAAACATTCAGTACTTC. It translates to CASSERQGIAKNIQYF.